The 29 T cell receptor beta chains listed next were all sequenced from one sample in a study of T cell changes during pregnancy in multiple sclerosis. TCRdb's table, derived via immunoSEQ multiplex PCR, lists solely in-frame clones and lacks some. The data contain under 60,000 clones, over 80% of them seen just once; the ten biggest clones take up roughly a tenth. The material was CD8+ T cells from peripheral blood mononuclear cells, obtained after pregnancy. The receptors shown here come from a female donor with multiple sclerosis, enrolled in a pregnancy study.

The chain employs TRBV29-1 and TRBJ1-1; no definite D call. Germline V gene sequence: CDR1 SQVTM, CDR2 ANQGSEA. The V end lost 0 bases, the J end lost 1 base, and 3 bases lay between the germline ends. The CDR3 sequence is 12 residues long. The CDR3 protein is CSVEDGNTEAFF. In DNA, the CDR3 is TGCAGCGTTGAAGACGGGAACACTGAAGCTTTCTTT. Together with reference TRBV29-1 and TRBJ1-1, the CDR3 gives the full variable domain: SAVISQKPSRDICQRGTSLTIQCQVDSQVTMMFWYRQQPGQSLTLIATANQGSEATYESGFVIDKFPISRPNLTFSTLTVSNMSPEDSSIYLCSVEDGNTEAFFGQGTRLTVV.

The chain carries TRBV6-5 and TRBJ1-6, with 10 bases that match TRBD1. Germline loops: CDR1 MNHEY, CDR2 SVGAGI. The CDR3 extends over 14 amino acids. The J segment lost 7 bases and the V segment lost 6 bases, leaving 3 bases of the junction unmatched. The CDR3 DNA is TGTGCCAGCAGGCCGGGACAGGGGAATTCACCCCTCCACTTT. Translated, it gives CASRPGQGNSPLHF.

The genes are TRBV5-6 and TRBJ2-1; D ambiguous. The V and J ends lost 2 bases and 0 bases respectively, with 9 bases between them. The V gene's germline CDR1 is SGHDT and CDR2 YYEEEE. The CDR3 runs to 15 residues. CDR3 sequence (DNA): TGTGCCAGCAGCTTTGCCGGTGGCTCCTACAATGAGCAGTTCTTC. As protein: CASSFAGGSYNEQFF.

The CDR3 loop is CASSFSSASGGTGELFF. CDR3 nucleotides: TGTGCCAGCAGCTTTTCCTCTGCTAGCGGGGGCACCGGGGAGCTGTTTTTT. The V and J genes are TRBV5-8 and TRBJ2-2, with 10 bases aligning to TRBD2. The CDR3 covers 17 residues. Trimming at V came to 2 bases and at J to 4 bases, leaving 8 bases not matched to a gene. CDR1 and CDR2 (germline): SGHTS, YDEGEE. The whole variable domain, remainder taken from reference TRBV5-8 and TRBJ2-2, is EAGVTQSPTHLIKTRGQQATLRCSPISGHTSVYWYQQALGLGLQFLLWYDEGEERNRGNFPPRFSGRQFPNYSSELNVNALELEDSALYLCASSFSSASGGTGELFFGEGSRLTVL.

This clone has a single count. The J gene is TRBJ2-1, the V gene TRBV13, with 8 bases matching TRBD2. This CDR3 is 16 amino acids long. The germline V gene encodes CDR1 PRHDT and CDR2 FYEKMQ (reference sequence). V was clipped by 6 bases and J by 5 bases; unmatched bases: 12. CDR3 sequence (DNA): TGTGCCAGCAGGATACGGGGGGGGGTTGAACACAATGAGCAGTTCTTC. It specifies CASRIRGGVEHNEQFF.

This chain joins TRBV7-3 and TRBJ2-5, with D possibly matching TRBD2 (6 bases). The germline V gene encodes CDR1 SGHTA and CDR2 FQGTGA. V gave up 5 bases and J gave up 1 base, with 11 bases separating them. This CDR3 comprises 14 residues. For the CDR3, the DNA is TGTGCCAGCAGCCTGATCGGGGGCCAAGAGACCCAGTACTTC. This encodes CASSLIGGQETQYF.

The chain uses TRBV4-1 and TRBJ1-2; no firm D call. CDR1 is MGHRA, CDR2 YSYEKL, per germline. The CDR3 has 15 residues. V was trimmed by 0 bases and J by 2 bases, leaving 10 bases between them. This chain's CDR3 is CASSQDQTRNYGYTF. The CDR3 nucleotides read TGCGCCAGCAGCCAAGACCAGACACGGAACTATGGCTACACCTTC.

V usage is TRBV6-5 and J usage is TRBJ2-1; 9 bases match TRBD2. CDR3 size: 16 residues. The trim removed 4 bases at V and 9 bases at J, leaving 13 bases unmatched. Germline CDR1 MNHEY, CDR2 SVGAGI. The CDR3 nucleotides are TGTGCCAGCAGTTCCCTTGCGGGGGGGTTTTTTCCTGAGCAGTTCTTC. This translates into CASSSLAGGFFPEQFF.

J is TRBJ2-7 and V is TRBV4-1; 7 bases match TRBD1. Germline lookup yields CDR1 MGHRA and CDR2 YSYEKL. The CDR3 contains 14 residues. V was clipped by 3 bases and J by 2 bases; unmatched bases: 4. This CDR3 reads CASSHGTVTYEQYF. The CDR3 coding sequence is TGCGCCAGCAGCCACGGGACAGTGACCTACGAGCAGTACTTC.

V gene TRBV7-9 combines with J gene TRBJ2-7, with 7 bases identical to TRBD1. CDR1 is SEHNR, CDR2 FQNEAQ, per germline (reference sequence). V lost 4 bases, J lost 7 bases, and 1 base stayed unmatched. The CDR3 covers 11 residues. This CDR3 reads CASSSTGEQYF. The CDR3 DNA follows: TGTGCCAGCAGCTCGACAGGGGAGCAGTACTTC. The full variable domain, in which reference TRBV7-9 and TRBJ2-7 provide the parts outside the CDR3, is DTGVSQNPRHKITKRGQNVTFRCDPISEHNRLYWYRQTLGQGPEFLTYFQNEAQLEKSRLLSDRFSAERPKGSFSTLEIQRTEQGDSAMYLCASSSTGEQYFGPGTRLTVT.

This clone was recorded once. The chain joins TRBV18 to TRBJ2-3, with D perhaps matching TRBD2 (8 bases). The germline CDR1 and CDR2 sequences are KGHSH and LQKENI. V was cut by 6 bases and J by 2 bases, with 24 bases left in between. The CDR3 contains 18 residues. DNA for the CDR3: TGTGCCAGCTCGACCCTCCCGGGGGGGCAGGGGGACACAGATACGCAGTATTTT. This translates into CASSTLPGGQGDTDTQYF.

Notes on this clone: Different DNA sequences within this sample yield the same CDR3. The J gene is TRBJ2-7, the V gene TRBV19; 7 positions match TRBD1. Germline assignment: CDR1 LNHDA and CDR2 SQIVND (reference sequence). Germline trimming cut 1 base from V and 4 bases from J; bases unmatched to any gene: 4. The length of the CDR3 is 14 residues. CDR3 protein: CASSIGGGSYEQYF. The CDR3 DNA is TGTGCCAGTAGTATAGGAGGGGGCTCTTACGAGCAGTACTTC.

This chain links TRBV6-6 with TRBJ1-1; 7 positions agree with TRBD1. Germline V CDR1 and CDR2: MNHNY, SVGAGI (reference sequence). This CDR3 has 15 amino acids. After removal of 6 bases from V and 1 base from J, the junction contained 8 bases not matched to a gene. The CDR3 spells CASSALTGTNTEAFF. The CDR3 nucleotides are TGTGCCAGCAGCGCCCTGACAGGGACGAACACTGAAGCTTTCTTT.

The chain combines TRBV6-6 with TRBJ2-3; maybe TRBD1 (6 bases). Trimming took off 4 bases at V and 6 bases at J, with 11 bases between the two ends. The CDR3 has 13 amino acids. CDR1 MNHNY and CDR2 SVGAGI come from the germline V gene (reference sequence). The DNA for the CDR3 is TGTGCCAGCAGTTTTTGGGGGCAGGATACGCAGTATTTT. It codes for CASSFWGQDTQYF.

The V gene is TRBV7-3, the J gene TRBJ2-1, with D uncertain. Germline V lookup: CDR1 SGHTA, CDR2 FQGTGA. The CDR3 runs 16 residues. V lost 4 bases and J lost 2, with 15 bases in between. CDR3 region: CASSSGVLDPYNEQFF. The DNA for the CDR3 is TGTGCCAGCAGCTCAGGTGTCCTCGACCCCTACAATGAGCAGTTCTTC.

The chain is built from TRBV27 and TRBJ1-4; no clear D. The germline gives CDR1 MNHEY, CDR2 SMNVEV (reference sequence). This CDR3 has 15 amino acids. The V gene lost 7 bases and the J gene lost 5 bases, with 17 bases spanning the gap. The CDR3 nucleotides read TGTGCCAGCACCCCAACAAGTTCTCCCAATGAAAAACTGTTTTTT. This gives the protein CASTPTSSPNEKLFF. Supplemented by reference TRBV27 and TRBJ1-4, the full variable domain reads EAQVTQNPRYLITVTGKKLTVTCSQNMNHEYMSWYRQDPGLGLRQIYYSMNVEVTDKGDVPEGYKVSRKEKRNFPLILESPSPNQTSLYFCASTPTSSPNEKLFFGSGTQLSVL.

The chain carries TRBV11-2 and TRBJ1-2; possibly TRBD1 for D (6 bases). The CDR3 extends over 14 amino acids. CDR1 and CDR2 from the germline V gene are SGHAT and FQNNGV. The V gene lost 1 base and the J gene lost 3 bases, with 9 bases spanning the gap. The CDR3 DNA is TGTGCCAGCAGCTTAGCAGGGGCGGACTATGGCTACACCTTC. Amino acids: CASSLAGADYGYTF.

In nucleotides, the CDR3 is TGTGCCAGCAGTCCGGACAGGGCGGAGCAGTTCTTC. Translation: CASSPDRAEQFF. The rearrangement uses TRBV2 and TRBJ2-1; 8 nucleotides agree with TRBD1. Trimming at V came to 5 bases and at J to 10 bases, leaving 4 bases not matched to a gene. Germline V CDR1 and CDR2: SNHLY, FYNNEI. This CDR3 region has 12 residues.

For the CDR3, the DNA is TGTGCCAGTAGGTACGAGGGGGCATACTATGGCTACACCTTC. Translated, it gives CASRYEGAYYGYTF. V is TRBV19 and J is TRBJ1-2; 7 positions match TRBD1. V shed 6 bases, J shed 3 bases, and the junction held 7 bases outside the gene matches. This CDR3 contains 14 residues. Germline values: CDR1 LNHDA, CDR2 SQIVND (reference sequence).

This sequence joins TRBV29-1 and TRBJ1-2; 12 bases fit TRBD1. The CDR3 sequence is 13 residues long. Trimming took 5 bases from V and 8 from J; bases not matched to a gene: 6. Germline V gives CDR1 SQVTM, CDR2 ANQGSEA. The DNA of the CDR3 is TGCAGCGTTAAAGGGACAGGGGGCGAAGGCTACACCTTC. Protein sequence: CSVKGTGGEGYTF.

The rearrangement joins TRBV5-4 to TRBJ1-1; D is uncertain. Trimming removed 3 bases at V and 7 bases at J, with 19 bases between. This CDR3 contains 15 residues. Per germline, CDR1 SGHNT and CDR2 YYREEE (reference sequence). The CDR3 nucleotides read TGTGCCAGCAGCTCCGGGGAAACCATCCACCTTGAAGCTTTCTTT. It encodes CASSSGETIHLEAFF.

The CDR3 is CASSTRDRPDLGPIYRYEQYF. The CDR3, as DNA: TGTGCCAGCAGCACAAGGGACAGGCCCGATCTAGGGCCGATCTATAGGTACGAGCAGTACTTC. This rearrangement joins TRBV7-8 to TRBJ2-7, with 8 bases identical to TRBD1. CDR1 and CDR2 from the germline V gene are SGHVS and FQNEAQ. With 5 bases clipped from V and 4 bases from J, the junction kept 28 bases outside the gene matches. This CDR3 is 21 amino acids long. Filled out from reference TRBV7-8 and TRBJ2-7, the complete variable domain reads GAGVSQSPRYKVAKRGQDVALRCDPISGHVSLFWYQQALGQGPEFLTYFQNEAQLDKSGLPSDRFFAERPEGSVSTLKIQRTQQEDSAVYLCASSTRDRPDLGPIYRYEQYFGPGTRLTVT.

This clone was counted a few times. V is TRBV7-2 and J is TRBJ1-2, with 10 nucleotides matching TRBD1. The CDR3 length is 14 residues. Trimming at V came to 5 bases and at J to 8 bases, leaving 8 bases not matched to a gene. Germline-derived CDR1 and CDR2 are SGHTA and FQGNSA. The CDR3 spells CASSTDRGPGGYTF. Here the CDR3 DNA reads TGTGCCAGCAGCACAGACAGGGGGCCGGGAGGCTACACCTTC.

This chain links TRBV7-2 with TRBJ2-7; the D gene is possibly TRBD2 (5 bases). Germline V gives CDR1 SGHTA, CDR2 FQGNSA. The CDR3 consists of 11 residues. The CDR3 spells CATRRGYEQYF. CDR3 nucleotides: TGTGCAACCCGCCGGGGCTACGAGCAGTACTTC. Full variable domain (missing parts from reference TRBV7-2 and TRBJ2-7): GAGVSQSPSNKVTEKGKDVELRCDPISGHTALYWYRQSLGQGLEFLIYFQGNSAPDKSGLPSDRFSAERTGGSVSTLTIQRTQQEDSAVYLCATRRGYEQYFGPGTRLTVT.

This chain uses TRBV19 with TRBJ1-1, with D hard to call. CDR3 size: 14 residues. V was shortened by 0 bases and J by 6 bases, with 11 bases between the two germline ends. Germline V CDR1 and CDR2: LNHDA, SQIVND (reference sequence). In DNA form, the CDR3 reads TGTGCCAGTAGTATAGAGGGAGGTGTGTCTGAAGCTTTCTTT. It is translated as CASSIEGGVSEAFF.

This chain uses TRBV2 with TRBJ1-2; D is unresolved. Trimming stripped 4 bases from V and 5 bases from J, with 14 bases between. Germline loops: CDR1 SNHLY, CDR2 FYNNEI. There are 14 residues in the CDR3. The CDR3 region is CASSVGGLLYGYTF. The CDR3, as DNA: TGTGCCAGCAGTGTCGGCGGACTCTTATATGGCTACACCTTC.

V usage is TRBV11-3 and J usage is TRBJ2-5, with D possibly being TRBD2 (6 bases). Germline V lookup: CDR1 SGHNT, CDR2 YENEEA. V gave up 2 bases and J gave up 5 bases, with 9 bases separating them. This CDR3 is built from 13 residues. CDR3 bases: TGTGCCAGCAGCTTAACACTAGCTGAGACCCAGTACTTC. It yields the protein CASSLTLAETQYF.

This clone was counted only a few times. The J gene is TRBJ2-5, the V gene TRBV15; 12 nucleotides line up with TRBD2. Germline values: CDR1 LNHNV, CDR2 YYDKDF (reference sequence). The CDR3 covers 16 residues. V was clipped by 5 bases and J by 2 bases; unmatched bases: 6. The CDR3 DNA is TGTGCCACCAGCGGTACACTAGCGGGGGGTCAAGAGACCCAGTACTTC. Protein product: CATSGTLAGGQETQYF.

The chain couples TRBV7-6 to TRBJ1-1; no firm D call. This CDR3 has 12 amino acids. The V gene's germline CDR1 is SGHVS and CDR2 FNYEAQ. V lost 8 bases and J lost 0, with 7 bases in between. In DNA form, the CDR3 reads TGTGCCAGCTCCGACATGAACACTGAAGCTTTCTTT. Amino acid sequence: CASSDMNTEAFF.